One TCR beta chain is described in this entry. The record originates from a study of CDR3 diversity in severe acne. V lost 2 bases and J lost 8, with 16 bases in between. Germline CDR1 and CDR2: MNHNS and SASEGT. The length of the CDR3 is 15 residues. TCRdb reprocessed the PCR reads with MiXCR, giving one entry per CDR3 protein. The sample includes tens of thousands of distinct CDR3 sequences, under 65% of them seen just once. The receptor's source is a male donor in good health, without acne. Sequenced: blood. J is TRBJ1-3 and V is TRBV6-1; D is possibly TRBD1 (6 bases). CDR3 DNA sequence: TGTGCCAGCAGTGAATCGACGGCGGGGGGCTACACCATATATTTT. The encoded protein is CASSESTAGGYTIYF.